This paragraph covers one TCR beta chain sequence. This record belongs to a study of blood T cell repertoires in COVID-19. Produced via immunoSEQ multiplex PCR; TCRdb's table is partial and in-frame only. Of approximately 65,000 clones detected, about 80% appear once; the ten largest clones hold roughly 20%. With 5 bases clipped from V and 5 bases from J, the junction kept 5 bases outside the gene matches. Germline CDR1 and CDR2: SGHTA and FQGNSA. The CDR3 sequence is 13 residues long. The sample taken for sequencing was peripheral blood. The receptor comes from a human donor in a cohort sampled during active COVID-19. The chain joins TRBV7-2 to TRBJ1-2; TRBD1 matches 7 bases. The CDR3 loop reads CASSPGQFYGYTF. Written as DNA, the CDR3 is TGTGCCAGCAGCCCGGGACAGTTTTATGGCTACACCTTC.